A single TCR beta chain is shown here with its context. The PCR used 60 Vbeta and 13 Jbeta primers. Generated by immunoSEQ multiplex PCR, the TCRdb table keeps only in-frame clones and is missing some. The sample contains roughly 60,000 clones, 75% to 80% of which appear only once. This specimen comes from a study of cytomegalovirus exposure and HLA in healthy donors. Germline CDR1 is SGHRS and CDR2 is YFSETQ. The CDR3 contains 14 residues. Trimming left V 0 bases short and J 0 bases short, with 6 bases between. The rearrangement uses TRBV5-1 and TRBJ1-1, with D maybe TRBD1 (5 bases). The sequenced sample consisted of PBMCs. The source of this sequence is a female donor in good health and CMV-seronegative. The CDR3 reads CASSLATVNTEAFF. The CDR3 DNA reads TGCGCCAGCAGCTTGGCGACAGTGAACACTGAAGCTTTCTTT.